The 30 T cell receptor beta chains below were found in one sample sequenced in a study of blood T cell repertoires in COVID-19. Measured with immunoSEQ multiplex PCR; TCRdb has only the in-frame clones, and not every one. The sample contains a few hundred thousand clones, roughly 80% of which appear only once. Material: peripheral blood. Receptors originate from a human donor with acute or convalescent COVID-19. The donor label of this sample is uncertain.

This clone was found a few times. The CDR3 nucleotides read TGTGCCAGCAGAACCAGAGAGCAGTACTTC. It is translated as CASRTREQYF. This chain joins TRBV2 and TRBJ2-7; unclear D gene. Germline CDR1 SNHLY, CDR2 FYNNEI. Trimming took off 6 bases at V and 7 bases at J, with 7 bases between the two ends. This CDR3 contains 10 residues.

The chain employs TRBV5-1 and TRBJ2-5, with a weak D call TRBD1 (6 bases). The CDR3 spans 15 residues. Trimming removed 4 bases from V and 2 bases from J, with 15 bases in between. CDR1 and CDR2 from the germline V gene are SGHRS and YFSETQ. The CDR3 nucleotides are TGCGCCAGCAGCGGACACCGGACAGTACAAGAGACCCAGTACTTC. It codes for CASSGHRTVQETQYF. The entire variable domain, with the rest obtained from reference TRBV5-1 and TRBJ2-5, is as follows: KAGVTQTPRYLIKTRGQQVTLSCSPISGHRSVSWYQQTPGQGLQFLFEYFSETQRNKGNFPGRFSGRQFSNSRSEMNVSTLELGDSALYLCASSGHRTVQETQYFGPGTRLLVL.

The J gene is TRBJ2-6, the V gene TRBV19, with D possibly matching TRBD2 (7 bases). The CDR3 length is 16 residues. The ends were cut back, 1 base at V and 2 bases at J, with 9 bases in the middle. The germline gives CDR1 LNHDA, CDR2 SQIVND (reference sequence). The CDR3 sequence is CASSIVGGAGANVLTF. The CDR3 region has the DNA TGTGCCAGTAGTATAGTAGGGGGGGCTGGGGCCAACGTCCTGACTTTC.

This sequence joins TRBV5-1 and TRBJ1-3; 8 positions match TRBD1. Germline V gene lookup returns CDR1 SGHRS and CDR2 YFSETQ. This CDR3 comprises 21 residues. Losses at the gene ends were 0 bases for V and 0 bases for J; bases not matched to a gene: 17. CDR3 loop: CASSLGGFGQGFLISGNTIYF. Written as DNA, the CDR3 is TGCGCCAGCAGCTTGGGGGGTTTCGGACAGGGTTTCCTCATCTCTGGAAACACCATATATTTT. The full variable domain, rest sourced from reference TRBV5-1 and TRBJ1-3, is KAGVTQTPRYLIKTRGQQVTLSCSPISGHRSVSWYQQTPGQGLQFLFEYFSETQRNKGNFPGRFSGRQFSNSRSEMNVSTLELGDSALYLCASSLGGFGQGFLISGNTIYFGEGSWLTVV.

The chain employs TRBV12-3 or TRBV12-4 and TRBJ1-6; D gene unclear. CDR3 length equals 13 residues. The V end was cut by 4 bases, the J end by 8 bases, with 9 bases between. CDR3: CASSSLRDSPLHF. For the CDR3, the DNA is TGTGCCAGCAGTTCGTTGCGAGATTCACCCCTCCACTTT.

The V call is TRBV5-6, the J call TRBJ2-3; D is perhaps TRBD2 (5 bases). Trimming pared 3 bases from V and 7 bases from J, leaving 9 bases between. Per the germline V gene, CDR1 is SGHDT and CDR2 is YYEEEE. The CDR3 has 12 amino acids. CDR3 DNA: TGTGCCAGCAGCTACCGGGATAATACGCAGTATTTT. Its protein is CASSYRDNTQYF.

J is TRBJ2-7 and V is TRBV5-8; 12 nucleotides agree with TRBD2. From germline, CDR1 is SGHTS and CDR2 YDEGEE. After removal of 0 bases from V and 4 bases from J, the junction contained 8 bases not matched to a gene. This CDR3 has 17 amino acids. The CDR3 region is CASSLGTSGISRYEQYF. CDR3 sequence (DNA): TGTGCCAGCAGCTTGGGGACTAGCGGGATCAGTAGGTACGAGCAGTACTTC.

This clone was picked up one time. The same CDR3 also results from other DNA sequences found in this sample. V usage is TRBV28 and J usage is TRBJ1-2; 7 positions match TRBD1. Per germline, CDR1 MDHEN and CDR2 SYDVKM. The CDR3 is made up of 13 amino acids. V was clipped by 6 bases and J by 2 bases; unmatched bases: 3. The CDR3 nucleotides are TGTGCCAGCAGCCTGGGACAGAACTATGGCTACACCTTC. Translation: CASSLGQNYGYTF.

The V and J genes are TRBV19 and TRBJ1-2; maybe TRBD1 (5 bases). Trimming removed 8 bases at V and 1 base at J, with 8 bases between. Germline V gives CDR1 LNHDA, CDR2 SQIVND (reference sequence). This CDR3 spans 12 amino acids. The DNA of the CDR3 is TGTGCCAGTCGGGGGATTAACTATGGCTACACCTTC. Amino acids: CASRGINYGYTF.

This clone came up a few times. CDR3 DNA sequence: TGTGCCAGCAGTGACTCGGGAGACACCGGGGAGCTGTTTTTT. Encoded protein: CASSDSGDTGELFF. This chain connects TRBV6-4 to TRBJ2-2, with D possibly being TRBD2 (5 bases). CDR3 length: 14 residues. The V and J ends lost 0 bases and 3 bases respectively, with 5 bases between them. From germline, CDR1 is MRHNA and CDR2 SNTAGT.

The J gene is TRBJ1-1, the V gene TRBV18; D is possibly TRBD1 (6 bases). The CDR3 covers 14 residues. Germline loops: CDR1 KGHSH, CDR2 LQKENI. V shed 4 bases and J shed 6 bases, with 15 bases lying between them. The CDR3 here is CASSRPGQPSEAFF. CDR3 nucleotide sequence: TGTGCCAGCTCACGGCCGGGACAACCGTCTGAAGCTTTCTTT.

This sequence joins TRBV29-1 and TRBJ2-2; perhaps TRBD1 as D (6 bases). With 4 bases removed from V and 4 bases from J, the gap between germline ends came to 13 bases. CDR1 and CDR2 (germline): SQVTM, ANQGSEA. The CDR3 is made up of 14 amino acids. The CDR3 here is CSVGRQGLTGELFF. CDR3 coding DNA: TGCAGCGTTGGGAGGCAGGGGCTCACCGGGGAGCTGTTTTTT.

The gene calls are TRBV5-6 and TRBJ1-3, with D tentatively TRBD1 (6 bases). Trimming took 2 bases from V and 4 from J, leaving 16 bases between them. Germline CDR1 is SGHDT and CDR2 is YYEEEE. The CDR3 consists of 16 residues. For the CDR3, the DNA is TGTGCCAGCAGCTTCGGGCCCGAGGGGGAAGGAAACACCATATATTTT. Its protein is CASSFGPEGEGNTIYF.

The rearrangement links TRBV7-9 to TRBJ2-6; possible D gene TRBD1, 5 bases. With 3 bases removed from V and 4 bases from J, the gap between germline ends came to 10 bases. The germline gives CDR1 SEHNR, CDR2 FQNEAQ (reference sequence). The CDR3 has 15 amino acids. This chain's CDR3 is CASSLAGSGANVLTF. The DNA for the CDR3 is TGTGCCAGCAGCTTGGCAGGGTCCGGGGCCAACGTCCTGACTTTC.

The rearrangement uses TRBV3-1 (or the pseudogene TRBV3-2) and TRBJ1-4; 9 nucleotides align to TRBD1. The trim removed 2 bases at V and 7 bases at J, leaving 8 bases unmatched. The CDR3 has 16 amino acids. Germline loops: CDR1 LGHDT, CDR2 YNNKEL (reference sequence). Written as DNA, the CDR3 is TGTGCCAGCAGCCAAAATACCGGGACAGGGAGTGAAAAACTGTTTTTT. Translation: CASSQNTGTGSEKLFF.

With respect to this clone: The same CDR3 arises from other DNA sequences in this sample as well. This chain uses TRBV3-1 (or the pseudogene TRBV3-2) with TRBJ2-7, with D possibly TRBD1 on 6 matching bases. Germline CDR1 reads LGHDT; CDR2 reads YNNKEL (reference sequence). The V end lost 1 base, the J end lost 7 bases, and 14 bases lay between the germline ends. This CDR3 has 14 amino acids. This chain's CDR3 is CASSQAGRGGEQYF. The CDR3 region has the DNA TGTGCCAGCAGCCAAGCAGGCAGAGGGGGAGAGCAGTACTTC.

The gene calls are TRBV28 and TRBJ2-2; 11 positions agree with TRBD2. From germline, CDR1 is MDHEN and CDR2 SYDVKM. V gave up 5 bases and J gave up 8 bases; unmatched junction bases: 7. The CDR3 totals 15 residues. The chain's CDR3 is CASSGSGGAKGELFF. The CDR3 DNA reads as TGTGCCAGCAGTGGTAGCGGGGGGGCAAAGGGGGAGCTGTTTTTT. The full variable domain, in which reference TRBV28 and TRBJ2-2 provide the parts outside the CDR3, is DVKVTQSSRYLVKRTGEKVFLECVQDMDHENMFWYRQDPGLGLRLIYFSYDVKMKEKGDIPEGYSVSREKKERFSLILESASTNQTSMYLCASSGSGGAKGELFFGEGSRLTVL.

The genes are TRBV28 and TRBJ1-5; a weak D match, TRBD1 (6 bases). The V gene lost 10 bases and the J gene lost 5 bases, with 15 bases spanning the gap. The germline CDR1 and CDR2 sequences are MDHEN and SYDVKM. There are 13 residues in the CDR3. CDR3 sequence (DNA): TGTGCCAACTCCCGGGACACCGATCAGCCCCAGCATTTT. This encodes CANSRDTDQPQHF.

This clone was seen a few times. V usage is TRBV28 and J usage is TRBJ1-2; a possible D gene is TRBD1 (5 bases). The V and J ends lost 8 bases and 2 bases respectively, with 15 bases between them. Germline loops: CDR1 MDHEN, CDR2 SYDVKM. The CDR3 loop spans 14 amino acids. Here the CDR3 DNA reads TGTGCCAGCGAGTCCCGACAGTTAAACTATGGCTACACCTTC. This sequence encodes CASESRQLNYGYTF.

The CDR3 here is CANTPWDMNTEAFF. CDR3 nucleotides: TGTGCCAATACCCCCTGGGACATGAACACTGAAGCTTTCTTT. The gene calls are TRBV3-1 (or the pseudogene TRBV3-2) and TRBJ1-1; possibly TRBD1 for D (6 bases). Germline assignment: CDR1 LGHDT and CDR2 YNNKEL (reference sequence). This CDR3 has 14 residues. V shed 10 bases and J shed 0 bases, with 15 bases lying between them.

The gene calls are TRBV30 and TRBJ1-4; TRBD1 aligns across 8 bases. Trimming at V came to 3 bases and at J to 7 bases, leaving 13 bases not matched to a gene. This CDR3 comprises 16 residues. Germline V lookup: CDR1 GTSNPN, CDR2 SVGIG (reference sequence). As DNA, the CDR3 is TGTGCCTGGAGCCCCCTTCTCCTCGGACAGGGTGAAAAACTGTTTTTT. This sequence encodes CAWSPLLLGQGEKLFF.

The chain employs TRBV9 and TRBJ2-4, with 9 nucleotides matching TRBD2. The CDR3 has 19 residues. The germline V gene encodes CDR1 SGDLS and CDR2 YYNGEE. Trimming cost V 7 bases and J 1 base; bases outside gene matches: 18. CDR3 sequence: CASERKGVAGADAKNIQYF. In DNA, the CDR3 is TGTGCCAGCGAAAGGAAGGGGGTAGCGGGAGCGGACGCCAAAAACATTCAGTACTTC.

V is TRBV28 and J is TRBJ2-5; 8 bases agree with TRBD1. This CDR3 is built from 15 residues. V trimming: 4 bases; J trimming: 2 bases; junction bases outside the gene matches: 6. The V gene's germline CDR1 is MDHEN and CDR2 SYDVKM. CDR3 residues: CASSSLQGGQETQYF. The CDR3 nucleotides read TGTGCCAGCAGTTCCCTACAGGGGGGACAAGAGACCCAGTACTTC.

The CDR3 reads CASSTLTGTYGGEQFF. The CDR3 bases are TGTGCCAGTAGTACGCTCACAGGTACTTATGGTGGGGAGCAGTTCTTC. The chain uses TRBV19 and TRBJ2-1, with TRBD1 as a possible D gene (5 bases). This CDR3 is built from 16 residues. Germline V gives CDR1 LNHDA, CDR2 SQIVND (reference sequence). V lost 4 bases to trimming and J lost 10 bases, with 23 bases between them.

The CDR3 region is CSASDGNSYEQYF. The CDR3 DNA follows: TGCAGTGCTAGTGACGGTAACTCCTACGAGCAGTACTTC. This rearrangement joins TRBV20-1 to TRBJ2-7; no clear D gene. V lost 3 bases, J lost 0 bases, and 9 bases lay in between. The CDR3 consists of 13 residues. The V gene's germline CDR1 is DFQATT and CDR2 SNEGSKA (reference sequence).

V and J are TRBV3-1 (or the pseudogene TRBV3-2) and TRBJ1-4; 8 nucleotides agree with TRBD1. The length of the CDR3 is 16 residues. CDR1 and CDR2 (germline): LGHDT, YNNKEL (reference sequence). V lost 1 base to trimming and J lost 8 bases; unmatched junction nucleotides: 9. This chain's CDR3 is CASSQAGSGGLEKLFF. Here the CDR3 DNA reads TGTGCCAGCAGCCAAGCTGGTTCAGGGGGCCTGGAAAAACTGTTTTTT.

V usage is TRBV6-1 and J usage is TRBJ1-5, with 7 bases lining up with TRBD1. V dropped 0 bases and J dropped 6; count of bases not matched to a gene: 5. The CDR3 loop spans 15 amino acids. Per germline, CDR1 MNHNS and CDR2 SASEGT. Written as DNA, the CDR3 is TGTGCCAGCAGTGAAGCAGGAGGGGGCACTCAGCCCCAGCATTTT. Its translation is CASSEAGGGTQPQHF.

The chain combines TRBV3-1 (or the pseudogene TRBV3-2) with TRBJ1-3; the match to TRBD1 covers 11 bases. This CDR3 is 15 amino acids long. V shed 1 base, J shed 9 bases, and the junction held 5 bases outside the gene matches. CDR1 is LGHDT, CDR2 YNNKEL, per germline (reference sequence). CDR3 DNA: TGTGCCAGCAGCCAAGTTGGACAGGGGGCTGGCACCATATATTTT. The encoded protein is CASSQVGQGAGTIYF.

The gene calls are TRBV3-1 (or the pseudogene TRBV3-2) and TRBJ1-1, with D uncertain. Germline V lookup: CDR1 LGHDT, CDR2 YNNKEL (reference sequence). This CDR3 contains 13 residues. V was clipped by 4 bases and J by 1 base, with 7 bases between them. CDR3 nucleotide sequence: TGTGCCAGCAGCCGAGTAACGAACACTGAAGCTTTCTTT. It codes for CASSRVTNTEAFF.

The chain employs TRBV27 and TRBJ2-7; TRBD1 matches at 8 bases. This CDR3 has 14 residues. Trimming took 5 bases from V and 6 from J; bases not matched to a gene: 9. Germline V gives CDR1 MNHEY, CDR2 SMNVEV (reference sequence). This chain's CDR3 is CASSPRGQGGEQYF. CDR3 DNA: TGTGCCAGCAGTCCCCGAGGACAGGGAGGCGAGCAGTACTTC.